These 2 T cell receptor beta chains came from one sample sequenced in a study of T-cell memory formation after mild COVID-19 (dated by TCRdb to the early 2020s). Libraries were built with 5' RACE. The sample was run on an Illumina NovaSeq 6000. TCRdb redid the processing of the public reads, applying fastp at Q25 and MiXCR, and retained in-frame beta chains. Identical CDR3 proteins give one entry, which carries the most common genes and DNA. This sample comprises hundreds of thousands of distinct CDR3 sequences, roughly 15% of them detected only once. The top ten clonotypes cover about a fifth of the sample. The sequencing sample was made of PBMCs or a T cell subset sorted from them (not recorded which). The receptors originated from a man younger than 30 who had mild COVID-19 (a few samples of this study predate the infection). The sample titles of this study are shuffled in the database, so cell type and time point are left out; the donor was told from shared clones.

This CDR3 reads CASSQAPVGTEAFF. CDR3 nucleotides: TGCGCCAGCAGCCAAGCACCGGTAGGGACTGAAGCTTTCTTT. The V gene is TRBV4-3, the J gene TRBJ1-1; D gene uncertain. CDR3 length: 14 amino acids. From germline, CDR1 is LGHNA and CDR2 YSLEER. V lost 1 base, J lost 5 bases, and 11 bases lay in between.

The chain is built from TRBV3-1 and TRBJ1-1; possible D gene TRBD1, 6 bases. CDR1 and CDR2 (germline): LGHDT, YNNKEL (reference sequence). V shed 7 bases and J shed 5 bases, with 14 bases lying between them. This CDR3 is 13 amino acids long. This CDR3 reads CASTSDSMTEAFF. The CDR3 region has the DNA TGTGCCAGCACCTCGGACAGTATGACTGAAGCTTTCTTT.